This passage covers 15 T cell receptor beta chains from one sample sequenced in a study of T-cell memory formation after mild COVID-19. TCRdb re-called the 5' RACE reads through MiXCR, storing one row per CDR3 protein. This table holds some 86,000 distinct CDR3 sequences, roughly 25% found once. The sequenced sample was PBMCs or a T cell subset sorted from them (not recorded which). All receptors come from a man aged 18 to 29 who had mild COVID-19 (a few samples of this study predate the infection). Cell type and time point are not known.

The gene calls are TRBV5-5 and TRBJ2-5; TRBD1 matches 10 bases. CDR3 length: 15 residues. V shed 0 bases, J shed 4 bases, and the junction held 3 bases outside the gene matches. The germline V gene has CDR1 SGHKS and CDR2 YYEKEE (reference sequence). The CDR3 DNA reads as TGTGCCAGCAGCTTGGGGGACAGGGGTGGAGAGACCCAGTACTTC. Encoded protein: CASSLGDRGGETQYF.

This clonotype was detected a few times. This sequence joins TRBV5-6 and TRBJ2-5; maybe TRBD2 (5 bases). V lost 1 base, J lost 5 bases, and 9 bases lay in between. CDR1 SGHDT and CDR2 YYEEEE come from the germline V gene. CDR3 length: 13 amino acids. The CDR3 reads CASSLRGWETQYF. The CDR3 nucleotides are TGTGCCAGCAGCTTGAGAGGGTGGGAGACCCAGTACTTC.

The chain carries TRBV7-2 and TRBJ1-1; no clear D gene. The germline gives CDR1 SGHTA, CDR2 FQGNSA. The V and J ends lost 2 bases and 0 bases respectively, with 13 bases between them. The CDR3 length is 16 residues. The CDR3 sequence: CASSLSPVSMNTEAFF. For the CDR3, the DNA is TGTGCCAGCAGCTTAAGCCCTGTGTCGATGAACACTGAAGCTTTCTTT.

The chain links TRBV7-9 to TRBJ1-2; TRBD1 is a possible D gene (5 bases). V was clipped by 3 bases and J by 8 bases, with 19 bases between them. CDR3 size: 15 residues. Germline lookup yields CDR1 SEHNR and CDR2 FQNEAQ (reference sequence). The chain's CDR3 is CASSFIRDPPTGYTF. The DNA for the CDR3 is TGTGCCAGCAGCTTCATCCGGGACCCCCCTACCGGCTACACCTTC.

The rearrangement links TRBV11-2 to TRBJ2-5; 7 bases align to TRBD2. This CDR3 is 16 amino acids long. V gave up 4 bases and J gave up 2 bases; unmatched junction bases: 10. CDR1 is SGHAT and CDR2 is FQNNGV in the germline V gene. DNA for the CDR3: TGTGCCAGCAGCTCAGCGGAGGGAGGGTGGCAAGAGACCCAGTACTTC. Its translation is CASSSAEGGWQETQYF.

This clonotype was counted a few times. V usage is TRBV5-6 and J usage is TRBJ2-2, with D uncertain. V was pared by 1 base and J by 6 bases, with 10 bases between. From germline, CDR1 is SGHDT and CDR2 YYEEEE. The CDR3 spans 14 residues. The chain's CDR3 is CASSLYNSAGELFF. CDR3 bases: TGTGCCAGCAGCTTGTATAACAGCGCCGGGGAGCTGTTTTTT.

The chain is built from TRBV7-9 and TRBJ2-7; D call uncertain. The CDR3 extends over 13 amino acids. Germline CDR1 reads SEHNR; CDR2 reads FQNEAQ (reference sequence). Trimming cost V 1 base and J 3 bases, with 7 bases left between them. The CDR3: CASSLGANYEQYF. DNA for the CDR3: TGTGCCAGCAGCTTAGGGGCCAACTACGAGCAGTACTTC.

In this sample, this clonotype turned up a few times. The chain links TRBV20-1 to TRBJ1-6; D is uncertain. V dropped 0 bases and J dropped 7 bases, with 13 bases sitting between them. CDR3 length equals 15 residues. Germline lookup yields CDR1 DFQATT and CDR2 SNEGSKA (reference sequence). The CDR3 spells CSARDLPRVNSPLHF. CDR3 nucleotide sequence: TGCAGTGCTAGAGATCTCCCGCGCGTAAATTCACCCCTCCACTTT.

There are a few counts of this clonotype. The chain couples TRBV7-8 to TRBJ2-1; the D is unclear. V was shortened by 2 bases and J by 0 bases, with 8 bases between the two germline ends. CDR1 and CDR2 (germline): SGHVS, FQNEAQ. The length of the CDR3 is 15 residues. CDR3 in amino acids: CASSLKRVSYNEQFF. DNA for the CDR3: TGTGCCAGCAGCTTAAAACGGGTCTCCTACAATGAGCAGTTCTTC.

This clonotype was detected many times. This chain connects TRBV2 to TRBJ2-3, with D perhaps TRBD1 (6 bases). Trimming cost V 2 bases and J 5 bases, with 14 bases left between them. Germline V gene sequence: CDR1 SNHLY, CDR2 FYNNEI. This CDR3 is 15 amino acids long. The chain's CDR3 is CASSESWGRGDTQYF. The CDR3 DNA reads TGTGCCAGCAGTGAATCCTGGGGGCGCGGAGATACGCAGTATTTT.

This clonotype was seen more than once but under ten times. The rearrangement uses TRBV30 and TRBJ2-7; 8 nucleotides align to TRBD2. The V gene end was trimmed by 2 bases and the J gene end by 0 bases; junction bases not matched to a gene: 3. Germline values: CDR1 GTSNPN, CDR2 SVGIG (reference sequence). The CDR3 sequence is 14 residues long. The CDR3 region is CAWSPGGVSYEQYF. DNA of the CDR3: TGTGCCTGGAGTCCGGGGGGGGTCTCCTACGAGCAGTACTTC.

V and J are TRBV25-1 and TRBJ1-1; TRBD1 is a possible D gene (6 bases). V was cut by 3 bases and J by 8 bases, with 16 bases left in between. The CDR3 loop spans 14 amino acids. From germline, CDR1 is MGHDK and CDR2 SYGVNS. CDR3 amino acids: CASSETGQLGEAFF. The DNA of the CDR3 is TGTGCCAGCAGTGAGACAGGTCAACTTGGGGAAGCTTTCTTT.

The CDR3, as DNA: TGCAGCGTTTCGGGCGGGACTTACAATGAGCAGTTCTTC. Its translation: CSVSGGTYNEQFF. The chain combines TRBV29-1 with TRBJ2-1, with a weak D call TRBD2 (6 bases). Germline CDR1 and CDR2: SQVTM and ANQGSEA. V was trimmed by 5 bases and J by 4 bases, leaving 12 bases between them. The CDR3 runs 13 residues.

This rearrangement joins TRBV6-2 or TRBV6-3 to TRBJ2-3; no reliable D call. Deletions cut 0 bases from V and 1 base from J, with 11 bases between. Looked up from germline, CDR1 is MNHEY and CDR2 is SVGEGT. This CDR3 is built from 16 residues. CDR3 loop: CASSYSENPRTDTQYF. DNA of the CDR3: TGTGCCAGCAGTTACTCCGAGAACCCCCGCACAGATACGCAGTATTTT.

The V gene is TRBV7-9, the J gene TRBJ2-3; D unclear. CDR1 and CDR2 (germline): SEHNR, FQNEAQ (reference sequence). CDR3 size: 12 residues. Trimming took off 5 bases at V and 6 bases at J, with 9 bases between the two ends. Here the CDR3 reads CASSARADTQYF. Written as DNA, the CDR3 is TGTGCCAGCAGCGCTCGCGCCGATACGCAGTATTTT. The full variable domain, rest sourced from reference TRBV7-9 and TRBJ2-3, is DTGVSQNPRHKITKRGQNVTFRCDPISEHNRLYWYRQTLGQGPEFLTYFQNEAQLEKSRLLSDRFSAERPKGSFSTLEIQRTEQGDSAMYLCASSARADTQYFGPGTRLTVL.